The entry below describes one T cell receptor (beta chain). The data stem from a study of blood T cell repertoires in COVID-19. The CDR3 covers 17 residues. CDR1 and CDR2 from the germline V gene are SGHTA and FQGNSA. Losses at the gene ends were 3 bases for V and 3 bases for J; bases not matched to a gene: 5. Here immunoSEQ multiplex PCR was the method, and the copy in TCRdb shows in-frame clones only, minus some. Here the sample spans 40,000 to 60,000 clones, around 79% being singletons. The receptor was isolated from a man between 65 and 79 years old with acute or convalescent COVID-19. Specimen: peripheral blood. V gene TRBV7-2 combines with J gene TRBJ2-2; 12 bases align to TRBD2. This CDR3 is CASSLSRLAGDTGELFF. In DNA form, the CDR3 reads TGTGCCAGCAGCTTGAGCAGACTAGCGGGAGACACCGGGGAGCTGTTTTTT.